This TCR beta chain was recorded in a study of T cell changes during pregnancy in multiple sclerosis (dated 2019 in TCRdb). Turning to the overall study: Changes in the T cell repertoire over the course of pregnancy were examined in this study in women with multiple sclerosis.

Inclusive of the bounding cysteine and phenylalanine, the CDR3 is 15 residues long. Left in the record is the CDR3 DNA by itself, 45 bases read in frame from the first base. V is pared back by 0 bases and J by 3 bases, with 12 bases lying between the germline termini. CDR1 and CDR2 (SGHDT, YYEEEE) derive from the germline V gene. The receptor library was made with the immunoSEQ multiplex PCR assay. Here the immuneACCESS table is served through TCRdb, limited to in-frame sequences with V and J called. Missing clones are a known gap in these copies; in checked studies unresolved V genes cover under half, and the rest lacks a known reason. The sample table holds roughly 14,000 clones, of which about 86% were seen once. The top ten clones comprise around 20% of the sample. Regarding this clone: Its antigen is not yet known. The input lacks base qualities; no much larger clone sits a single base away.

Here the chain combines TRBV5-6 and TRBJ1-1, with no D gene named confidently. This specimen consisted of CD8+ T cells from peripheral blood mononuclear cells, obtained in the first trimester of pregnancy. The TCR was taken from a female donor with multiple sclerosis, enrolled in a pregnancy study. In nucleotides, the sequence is TGTGCCAGCAGCTTGGGCGGCGGCCCGGACACTGAAGCTTTCTTT. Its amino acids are CASSLGGGPDTEAFF.